These 27 T cell receptor beta chains were sequenced from one sample in a study of molecular identifiers for immune sequencing clone quantification. One entry per CDR3 protein, called by TCRdb with MiXCR from the PCR reads. This sample has more than 550,000 distinct CDR3 sequences; around 25% occur once, and the top ten carry 0.7% to 0.95%. Sequenced material: naive CD8+ T cells from blood, with Jurkat cell RNA spiked in. Noted subset: FACS-sorted CD8+CD4-CCR7+CD45RA+ naive T cells. The origin of the receptors is a human donor in good health. Some libraries in this study had Jurkat cell RNA spiked in.

This clonotype is a singleton in its sample. A much larger clone differs from this one at a single base, so this may be a read error. This sequence joins TRBV20-1 and TRBJ2-5, with unresolved D. This CDR3 has 13 amino acids. Germline lookup yields CDR1 DFQATT and CDR2 SNEGSKA (reference sequence). The CDR3 region has the DNA TGCAGTGCTAGAGATACGGAAGCAGAGCCCCAGTACTTC. It translates to CSARDTEAEPQYF.

About this clonotype itself: A read error may be the cause here, since a much bigger clone is one base away. The CDR3 nucleotides read TGTGCCAGCAGCGCCCATTTCTGGACCAATAAGAACACTGAAGCTTTCTTT. The encoded protein is CASSAHFWTNKNTEAFF. The chain combines TRBV7-2 with TRBJ1-1; D not resolved. The V end was cut by 5 bases, the J end by 1 base, with 20 bases between. In germline, CDR1 is SGHTA, CDR2 FQGNSA. The length of the CDR3 is 17 residues.

This chain joins TRBV24-1 and TRBJ2-2; D unclear. The V end lost 1 base, the J end lost 5 bases, and 7 bases lay between the germline ends. Germline assignment: CDR1 KGHDR and CDR2 SFDVKD. The CDR3 sequence is 14 residues long. The CDR3 here is CATSDFLGTGELFF. CDR3 coding DNA: TGTGCCACCAGTGATTTTCTGGGGACCGGGGAGCTGTTTTTT.

This clonotype was seen repeatedly, ten times or more. J is TRBJ2-3 and V is TRBV29-1; D gene unclear. Germline values: CDR1 SQVTM, CDR2 ANQGSEA. CDR3 size: 12 residues. Trimming took off 8 bases at V and 0 bases at J, with 9 bases between the two ends. The CDR3 DNA reads as TGCAGCTCTGGCAGGAGCACAGATACGCAGTATTTT. Translated, it gives CSSGRSTDTQYF.

This clonotype occurred many times. This rearrangement joins TRBV4-1 to TRBJ2-3, with 9 bases matching TRBD2. V lost 1 base and J lost 7; bases outside the gene matches: 9. The length of the CDR3 is 16 residues. Germline V CDR1 and CDR2: MGHRA, YSYEKL. CDR3 amino acids: CASSQVAGEPGYTQYF. The CDR3 DNA reads as TGCGCCAGCAGCCAAGTAGCGGGGGAGCCGGGGTATACGCAGTATTTT.

This clonotype was seen at least ten times. V is TRBV6-5 and J is TRBJ2-2; 7 nucleotides line up with TRBD2. The CDR3 sequence is 15 residues long. CDR1 and CDR2 from the germline V gene are MNHEY and SVGAGI. The ends lost 2 bases at V and 6 bases at J; junction bases unmatched: 6. CDR3 sequence (DNA): TGTGCCAGCAGTTACGTCGGGAGCGGGGCCGGGGAGCTGTTTTTT. Translated, it gives CASSYVGSGAGELFF.

This clonotype was observed many times. J is TRBJ2-3 and V is TRBV7-9; possible D gene TRBD1, 6 bases. The V gene lost 0 bases and the J gene lost 10 bases, with 8 bases spanning the gap. Germline CDR1 is SEHNR and CDR2 is FQNEAQ (reference sequence). The CDR3 loop spans 12 amino acids. In nucleotides, the CDR3 is TGTGCCAGCAGCTTAGCAGGGGGAGCGCAGTATTTT. Translating it yields CASSLAGGAQYF.

Notes on this clonotype: This may come from a read error, since a much larger clone is one base off. V and J are TRBV12-3 or TRBV12-4 and TRBJ1-1; possibly TRBD1 for D (5 bases). Trimming removed 10 bases from V and 8 bases from J, with 20 bases in between. This CDR3 region has 13 residues. The CDR3 DNA is TGTGCCAACAGGTCAGGGCAACTCTTCGAAGCTTTCTTT. Amino acid sequence: CANRSGQLFEAFF.

This clonotype was recorded at least ten times. CDR3 DNA: TGTGCCAGCAGTGATGTTGGGACAGAGTATCTCAACTATGGCTACACCTTC. Translated, it gives CASSDVGTEYLNYGYTF. This chain links TRBV2 with TRBJ1-2; 7 nucleotides align to TRBD1. The junction had 12 bases not matched to a gene; V was cut back by 3 bases and J by 2 bases. The CDR3 runs to 17 residues. CDR1 is SNHLY and CDR2 is FYNNEI in the germline V gene.

V and J are TRBV5-6 and TRBJ1-2; D gene ambiguous. Germline CDR1 SGHDT, CDR2 YYEEEE. This CDR3 has 13 residues. V was clipped by 1 base and J by 3 bases, with 7 bases between them. CDR3 DNA: TGTGCCAGCAGCTTGTGTACGGACTATGGCTACACCTTC. Protein: CASSLCTDYGYTF.

The chain uses TRBV29-1 and TRBJ2-3; TRBD2 agrees at 7 bases. The CDR3 length is 16 residues. CDR1 SQVTM and CDR2 ANQGSEA come from the germline V gene. The junction had 16 bases not matched to a gene; V was cut back by 6 bases and J by 4 bases. CDR3: CSVQHPPTSISDTQYF. CDR3 DNA: TGCAGCGTACAACACCCCCCGACTAGCATCTCAGATACGCAGTATTTT.

The chain employs TRBV5-8 and TRBJ1-5, with no clear D. Trimming removed 4 bases from V and 2 bases from J, with 16 bases in between. Germline V gene sequence: CDR1 SGHTS, CDR2 YDEGEE. This CDR3 is 16 amino acids long. This chain's CDR3 is CASSLRPAPGNQPQHF. The CDR3 DNA reads as TGTGCCAGCAGCCTTAGACCGGCACCGGGCAATCAGCCCCAGCATTTT.

This clonotype came up a few times. The CDR3 reads CASSSQRTSGPYEQYF. For the CDR3, the DNA is TGTGCCAGCAGTTCCCAGAGGACTAGCGGACCCTACGAGCAGTACTTC. The J gene is TRBJ2-7, the V gene TRBV7-9; 10 bases match TRBD2. V was clipped by 6 bases and J by 2 bases; unmatched bases: 10. There are 16 residues in the CDR3. The germline V gene encodes CDR1 SEHNR and CDR2 FQNEAQ (reference sequence). The full variable domain, rest sourced from reference TRBV7-9 and TRBJ2-7, is DTGVSQNPRHKITKRGQNVTFRCDPISEHNRLYWYRQTLGQGPEFLTYFQNEAQLEKSRLLSDRFSAERPKGSFSTLEIQRTEQGDSAMYLCASSSQRTSGPYEQYFGPGTRLTVT.

This clonotype was seen at least ten times. The chain is built from TRBV5-6 and TRBJ2-7; perhaps D is TRBD1 or TRBD2 (5 bases each). This CDR3 is built from 13 residues. V was trimmed by 5 bases and J by 2 bases, leaving 11 bases between them. Germline V gene lookup returns CDR1 SGHDT and CDR2 YYEEEE. The CDR3 DNA follows: TGTGCCAGCAGTCGGGACCGCCCCTACGAGCAGTACTTC. The encoded protein is CASSRDRPYEQYF. The complete variable domain, with remaining parts taken from reference TRBV5-6 and TRBJ2-7, reads DAGVTQSPTHLIKTRGQQVTLRCSPKSGHDTVSWYQQALGQGPQFIFQYYEEEERQRGNFPDRFSGHQFPNYSSELNVNALLLGDSALYLCASSRDRPYEQYFGPGTRLTVT.

The V and J genes are TRBV7-9 and TRBJ1-6; a weak D match, TRBD1 (5 bases). Germline V CDR1 and CDR2: SEHNR, FQNEAQ (reference sequence). V shed 3 bases and J shed 2 bases, with 17 bases lying between them. This CDR3 has 18 residues. The CDR3 loop is CASSFSSTGDPYNSPLHF. The CDR3, as DNA: TGTGCCAGCAGCTTTTCGTCCACGGGGGACCCCTATAATTCACCCCTCCACTTT.

The table lists this clonotype with many counts. The chain carries TRBV12-3 or TRBV12-4 and TRBJ2-1, with TRBD2 as a possible D gene (6 bases). The length of the CDR3 is 16 residues. Trimming took 6 bases from V and 4 from J, leaving 19 bases between them. The CDR3 loop reads CASSPEGREQYNEQFF. The DNA for the CDR3 is TGTGCCAGCAGCCCGGAGGGCCGCGAACAGTACAATGAGCAGTTCTTC.

The rearrangement joins TRBV2 to TRBJ1-2, with 11 bases identical to TRBD1. Trimming cost V 8 bases and J 5 bases; bases outside gene matches: 13. The germline CDR1 and CDR2 sequences are SNHLY and FYNNEI. The CDR3 runs to 16 residues. The CDR3 is CASPAPFRDRGYGYTF. As DNA, the CDR3 is TGTGCCAGCCCTGCTCCCTTCCGGGACAGGGGGTATGGCTACACCTTC.

For this clonotype: This may arise from a read error, as a much more abundant clone is one base away. V gene TRBV6-6 combines with J gene TRBJ1-1, with D possibly TRBD1 on 6 matching bases. Looked up from germline, CDR1 is MNHNY and CDR2 is SVGAGI (reference sequence). The CDR3 extends over 16 amino acids. V shed 0 bases and J shed 1 base, with 12 bases lying between them. DNA of the CDR3: TGTGCCAGCAGTTACTCGAAGGACAGACAGAACACTGAAGCTTTCTTT. This sequence encodes CASSYSKDRQNTEAFF.

This clonotype came up many times. J is TRBJ2-7 and V is TRBV12-3 or TRBV12-4; no clear D gene. V was cut by 8 bases and J by 0 bases, with 5 bases left in between. CDR3 length equals 11 residues. The CDR3 DNA reads TGTGCCAGCGGGGTCTCCTACGAGCAGTACTTC. Translating it yields CASGVSYEQYF.

A word on this clonotype: Since a much larger clone is just one base distant, this may be a read error. This chain connects TRBV6-2 or TRBV6-3 to TRBJ2-3; 9 bases fit TRBD2. CDR1 is MNHEY, CDR2 SVGEGT, per germline. CDR3 length equals 16 residues. CDR3 loop: CASRYSTGLASDTQYF. CDR3 bases: TGTGCCAGCAGGTACTCGACTGGACTAGCGTCAGATACGCAGTATTTT.

The rearrangement links TRBV2 to TRBJ2-7; D tentatively fits TRBD1 or TRBD2 (6 bases each). V was clipped by 6 bases and J by 2 bases, with 14 bases between them. Germline lookup yields CDR1 SNHLY and CDR2 FYNNEI. The CDR3 sequence is 14 residues long. CDR3 loop: CASSSGGSAYEQYF. In DNA, the CDR3 is TGTGCCAGCAGCTCCGGGGGCAGCGCCTACGAGCAGTACTTC.

The chain couples TRBV27 to TRBJ2-2; 11 bases agree with TRBD1. Germline CDR1 is MNHEY and CDR2 is SMNVEV (reference sequence). This CDR3 contains 15 residues. Unmatched junction bases numbered 9, after V lost 8 bases and J lost 7 bases. CDR3 in amino acids: CASGTGQGADGELFF. CDR3 in DNA: TGTGCCAGCGGAACAGGACAGGGGGCTGACGGGGAGCTGTTTTTT.

V is TRBV20-1 and J is TRBJ2-7; 9 bases are shared with TRBD2. V was clipped by 0 bases and J by 1 base; unmatched bases: 7. This CDR3 region has 16 residues. Germline V gene sequence: CDR1 DFQATT, CDR2 SNEGSKA (reference sequence). This CDR3 is CSARDDSSGVSYEQYF. The DNA of the CDR3 is TGCAGTGCTAGAGATGATTCTAGCGGGGTTTCCTACGAGCAGTACTTC.

This clonotype was counted ten times or more. The V gene is TRBV6-5, the J gene TRBJ2-5; no clear D gene. Germline V CDR1 and CDR2: MNHEY, SVGAGI. Deletions cut 6 bases from V and 7 bases from J, with 12 bases between. The CDR3 extends over 12 amino acids. The CDR3 nucleotides read TGTGCCAGCAGCCCGGACCCAGTGACCCAGTACTTC. Its translation: CASSPDPVTQYF.

CDR3 DNA: TGTGCCAGCAGCCGGGACAGTGAAGCTTTCTTT. Residues: CASSRDSEAFF. The rearrangement uses TRBV13 and TRBJ1-1, with 7 positions matching TRBD1. This CDR3 comprises 11 residues. J was trimmed by 7 bases and V by 5 bases; bases with no gene match: 1. Germline V gives CDR1 PRHDT, CDR2 FYEKMQ (reference sequence).

The chain recombines TRBV9 with TRBJ2-7; weak D call: TRBD2 (6 bases). Germline V lookup: CDR1 SGDLS, CDR2 YYNGEE. Trimming left V 0 bases short and J 2 bases short, with 21 bases between. This CDR3 contains 18 residues. For the CDR3, the DNA is TGTGCCAGCAGCGTAGGTTTCCCGGGAGTCGATGGTCCCTACGAGCAGTACTTC. Protein product: CASSVGFPGVDGPYEQYF.

This clonotype occurred many times. The V call is TRBV5-1, the J call TRBJ2-3, with 8 bases fitting TRBD2. The CDR3 covers 15 residues. With V trimmed by 1 base and J by 6 bases, 7 bases remained unmatched. Per germline, CDR1 SGHRS and CDR2 YFSETQ. The CDR3 DNA sequence: TGCGCCAGCAGCTTGTCTAGTGCGGGAGGTGATACGCAGTATTTT. This encodes CASSLSSAGGDTQYF.